This T cell receptor beta chain was observed in a study of vaccination and CD4 T cells after COVID-19. The Oncomine TCR Beta short-read assay sequenced DNA from cultured CD4+ T cells. Using the QIAamp micro DNA kit, genomic DNA was extracted from the CD4+ T cells that had been cultured. Each CDR3 protein gets one entry after TCRdb re-called the PCR reads with MiXCR. The sample lists around 25,000 distinct CDR3 sequences, approximately 40% occurring once. Study observations and caveats: There was no significant change from roughly 22 to 38 median reactive clonotypes. Analysis of convalescent patients found that 304 of 307 vaccine-specific clones were spike mono-reactive.

To note about this clonotype: The antigen is undetermined.

Germline values: CDR1 WNHNN, CDR2 SYGVQD (reference sequence). This CDR3 is built from 14 residues. Trimming took 4 bases from V and 3 from J; bases not matched to a gene: 5. The treatment was: roughly 11-day PBMC culture with coronavirus spike peptide pools or control peptides (ViraFEST assay). The chain couples TRBV10-1 to TRBJ2-5, with 7 bases fitting TRBD1. This receptor was obtained from a human donor who had recovered from COVID-19. The sample consisted of CD4+ T cells from blood, cultured in vitro. CDR3 residues: CASSGGGHEETQYF. CDR3 bases: TGCGCCAGCAGTGGAGGGGGCCACGAAGAGACCCAGTACTTC.